The rows below give T cell receptor beta chains drawn from one sample of a study of shared clonotypes between healthy human individuals. Data came from immunoSEQ multiplex PCR; TCRdb stores just in-frame clones and leaves some out. The table records some 470,000 clones, over 65% of them present only once. Sequenced input: PBMCs. These receptors all come from a woman between 40 and 55 years old in good health. Some clones in this sample may be carry-over from other donors' samples. Both conserved end residues are part of each CDR3. D genes are given only for firm matches. Some rows mark clone size as missing; the rest say once, few, many or name a class of expanded clone.

d_call | clone_size | j_call | v_call | cdr3_length | cdr3_nt | cdr3_aa
TRBD2 | few | TRBJ2-7 | TRBV25-1 | 16 | TGTGCCAGCAGTGAATCGAGGGCTAGCGGGGTAGTGGAGCAGTACTTC | CASSESRASGVVEQYF
. | many | TRBJ2-3 | TRBV18 | 14 | TGTGCCAGCTCACCAGGGGCTAGCACAGATACGCAGTATTTT | CASSPGASTDTQYF
. | . | TRBJ2-5 | TRBV28 | 11 | TGTGCCAGCACCGCTGTAGAGACCCAGTACTTC | CASTAVETQYF
TRBD1 | few | TRBJ1-2 | TRBV29-1 | 15 | TGCAGCGTTGGAGAGGGAGGGGGCCCAAACTATGGCTACACCTTC | CSVGEGGGPNYGYTF
TRBD2 | . | TRBJ2-1 | TRBV7-9 | 14 | TGTGCCAGCAGCGCCCTAGCGGGAGGGCTAGAGCAGTTCTTC | CASSALAGGLEQFF
. | . | TRBJ2-7 | TRBV7-9 | 12 | TGTGCCTCCACCGGACCCCTAGACGAGCAGTACTTC | CASTGPLDEQYF
TRBD1 | . | TRBJ1-4 | TRBV19 | 16 | TGTGCCAGTCGGACAGGGCCACATGCAACTAATGAAAAACTGTTTTTT | CASRTGPHATNEKLFF
. | few | TRBJ1-4 | TRBV7-9 | 15 | TGTGCCAGCAGCTTAGCAGGGAACTCGAATGAAAAACTGTTTTTT | CASSLAGNSNEKLFF
. | . | TRBJ1-1 | TRBV6-6 | 15 | TGTGCCAGCAGAACCACCGGGCCCTCGGGCGCTGAAGCTTTCTTT | CASRTTGPSGAEAFF
. | . | TRBJ1-5 | TRBV18 | 15 | TGTGCCAGCTCACCAATACGGGACGAAAGTCAGCCCCAGCATTTT | CASSPIRDESQPQHF
TRBD2 | few | TRBJ2-5 | TRBV14 | 16 | TGTGCCAGCAGCCAAACGATAGCGGGAGTTTATGAGACCCAGTACTTC | CASSQTIAGVYETQYF